This TCR beta chain was recorded in a study of sequential checkpoint blockade in melanoma. Whole-study context: Arm A got nivolumab then ipilimumab; arm B the reverse, 1:1. Maintenance nivolumab came after either treatment sequence.

Treatment in this sample: randomized to nivolumab then ipilimumab (arm A) or the reverse (arm B). No patient had prior DNA-damaging chemotherapy. Live CD3+CD8+ CD19− CD56− cells were sorted from PBMCs. This clone was picked up a small number of times. Using immunoSEQ multiplex PCR, the repertoire was profiled, and TCRdb retains in-frame clones only, with some absent. The sample shows some 17,000 clones, about 69% of them seen only once. CDR1 LNHDA and CDR2 SQIVND come from the germline V gene (reference sequence). The V segment lost 5 bases and the J segment 9 bases; nucleotides outside the gene matches: 10. The CDR3 is 17 residues long.

The J gene is TRBJ2-1, the V gene TRBV19; 16 bases agree with TRBD2. The sequence was collected from a human donor with melanoma. The source was CD8+ T cells sorted from blood (inferred from file names), collected from a patient given nivolumab and ipilimumab in sequence. The CDR3 sequence: CASSAPGLAGGWGEQFF. CDR3 in DNA: TGTGCCAGTAGTGCCCCGGGACTAGCGGGGGGGTGGGGTGAGCAGTTCTTC.